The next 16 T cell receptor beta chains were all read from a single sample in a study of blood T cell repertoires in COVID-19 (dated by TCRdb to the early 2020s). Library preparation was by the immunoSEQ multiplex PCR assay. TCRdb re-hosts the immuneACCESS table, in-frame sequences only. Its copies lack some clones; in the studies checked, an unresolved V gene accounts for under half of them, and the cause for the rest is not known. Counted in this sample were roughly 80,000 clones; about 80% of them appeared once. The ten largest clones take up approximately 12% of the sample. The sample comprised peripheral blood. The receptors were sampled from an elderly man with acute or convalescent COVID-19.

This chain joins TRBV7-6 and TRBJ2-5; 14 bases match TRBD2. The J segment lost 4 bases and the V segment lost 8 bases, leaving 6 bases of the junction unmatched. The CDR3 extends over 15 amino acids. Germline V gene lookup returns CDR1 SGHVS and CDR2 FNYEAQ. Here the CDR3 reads CASLGTSGGSETQYF. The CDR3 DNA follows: TGTGCCAGCTTGGGGACTAGCGGGGGATCAGAGACCCAGTACTTC.

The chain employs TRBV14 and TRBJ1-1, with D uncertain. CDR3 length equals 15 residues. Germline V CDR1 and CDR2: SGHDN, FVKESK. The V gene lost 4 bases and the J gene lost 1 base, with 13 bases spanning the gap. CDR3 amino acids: CASSRATAQNTEAFF. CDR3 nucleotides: TGTGCCAGCAGCCGGGCGACCGCCCAGAACACTGAAGCTTTCTTT.

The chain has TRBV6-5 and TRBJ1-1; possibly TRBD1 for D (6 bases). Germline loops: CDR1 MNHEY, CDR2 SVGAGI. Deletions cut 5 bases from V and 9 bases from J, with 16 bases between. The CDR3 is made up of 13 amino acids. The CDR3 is CASSRTGNKQAFF. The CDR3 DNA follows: TGTGCCAGCAGTCGTACAGGGAATAAGCAAGCTTTCTTT.

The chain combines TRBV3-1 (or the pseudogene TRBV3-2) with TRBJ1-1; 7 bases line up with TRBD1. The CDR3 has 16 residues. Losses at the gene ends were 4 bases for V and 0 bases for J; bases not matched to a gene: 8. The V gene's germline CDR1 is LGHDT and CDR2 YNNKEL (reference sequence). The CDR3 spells CASSPLLGTVNTEAFF. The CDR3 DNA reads TGTGCCAGCAGCCCCCTCCTAGGGACAGTGAACACTGAAGCTTTCTTT.

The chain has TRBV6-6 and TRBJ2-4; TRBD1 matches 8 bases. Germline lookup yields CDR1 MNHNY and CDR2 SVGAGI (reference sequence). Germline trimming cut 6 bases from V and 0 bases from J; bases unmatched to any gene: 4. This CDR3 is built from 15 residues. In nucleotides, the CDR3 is TGTGCCAGCAGCTCACAGGGGGGAGCCAAAAACATTCAGTACTTC. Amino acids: CASSSQGGAKNIQYF.

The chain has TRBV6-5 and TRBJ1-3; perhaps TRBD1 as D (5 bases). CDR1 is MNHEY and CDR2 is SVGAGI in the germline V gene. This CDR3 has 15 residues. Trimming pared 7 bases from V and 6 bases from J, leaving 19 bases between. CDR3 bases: TGTGCCAGCAAGGGGCAGGGTATCGTCGTAAACACCATATATTTT. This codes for CASKGQGIVVNTIYF.

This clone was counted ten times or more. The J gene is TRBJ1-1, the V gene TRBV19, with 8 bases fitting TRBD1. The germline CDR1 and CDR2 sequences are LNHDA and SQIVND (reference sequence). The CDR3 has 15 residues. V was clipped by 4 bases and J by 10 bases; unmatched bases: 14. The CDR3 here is CASSREWTGTNVAFF. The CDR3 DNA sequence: TGTGCCAGTAGTAGAGAGTGGACAGGGACTAATGTAGCTTTCTTT.

The CDR3 is CATSDTRGGQETQYF. DNA of the CDR3: TGTGCCACCAGTGATACCCGAGGTGGCCAAGAGACCCAGTACTTC. The chain links TRBV24-1 to TRBJ2-5; no reliable D call. Germline V lookup: CDR1 KGHDR, CDR2 SFDVKD. Trimming left V 3 bases short and J 1 base short, with 11 bases between. The CDR3 has 15 amino acids.

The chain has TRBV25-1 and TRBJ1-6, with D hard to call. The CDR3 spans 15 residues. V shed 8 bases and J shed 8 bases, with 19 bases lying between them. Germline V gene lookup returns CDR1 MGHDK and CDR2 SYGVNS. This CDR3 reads CASATSQSIDSPLHF. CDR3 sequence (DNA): TGTGCCAGCGCCACCTCACAGAGTATAGATTCACCCCTCCACTTT.

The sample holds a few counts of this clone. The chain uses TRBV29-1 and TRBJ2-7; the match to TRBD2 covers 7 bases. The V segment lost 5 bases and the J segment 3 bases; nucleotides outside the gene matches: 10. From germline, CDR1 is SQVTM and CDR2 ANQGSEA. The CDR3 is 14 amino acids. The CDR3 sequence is CSVKTQRGLYEQYF. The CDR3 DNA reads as TGCAGCGTTAAGACCCAGCGGGGCCTCTACGAGCAGTACTTC.

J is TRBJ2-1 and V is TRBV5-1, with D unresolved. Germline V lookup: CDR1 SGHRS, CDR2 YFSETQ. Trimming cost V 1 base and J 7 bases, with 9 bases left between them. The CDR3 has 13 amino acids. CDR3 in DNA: TGCGCCAGCAGCTTGCAGCTAGATAATGAGCAGTTCTTC. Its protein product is CASSLQLDNEQFF.

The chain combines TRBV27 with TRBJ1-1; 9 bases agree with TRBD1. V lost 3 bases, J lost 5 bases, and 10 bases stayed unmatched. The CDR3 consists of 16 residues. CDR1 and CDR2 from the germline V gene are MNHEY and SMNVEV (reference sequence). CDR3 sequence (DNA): TGTGCCAGCAGTTTCACACCGACAGGGGGAGGGACTGAAGCTTTCTTT. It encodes CASSFTPTGGGTEAFF.

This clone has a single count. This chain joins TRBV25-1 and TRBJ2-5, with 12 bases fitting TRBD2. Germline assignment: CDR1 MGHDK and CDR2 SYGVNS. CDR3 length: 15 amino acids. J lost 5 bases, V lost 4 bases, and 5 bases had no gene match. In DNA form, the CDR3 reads TGTGCCAGCAGTGGAACTAGCGGGGGGACGGAGACCCAGTACTTC. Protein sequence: CASSGTSGGTETQYF.

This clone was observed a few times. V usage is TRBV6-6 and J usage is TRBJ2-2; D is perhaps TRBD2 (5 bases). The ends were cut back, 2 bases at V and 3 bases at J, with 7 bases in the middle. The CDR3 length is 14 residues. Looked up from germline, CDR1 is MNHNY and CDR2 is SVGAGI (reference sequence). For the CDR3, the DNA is TGTGCCAGCAGTTACAGGGAGTACACCGGGGAGCTGTTTTTT. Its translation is CASSYREYTGELFF.

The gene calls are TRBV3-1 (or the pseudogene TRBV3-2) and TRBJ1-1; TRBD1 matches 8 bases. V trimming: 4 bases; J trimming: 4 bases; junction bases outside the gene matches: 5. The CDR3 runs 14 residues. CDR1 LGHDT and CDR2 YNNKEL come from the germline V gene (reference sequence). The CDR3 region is CASSPGQGGTEAFF. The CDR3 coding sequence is TGTGCCAGCAGCCCCGGACAGGGCGGCACTGAAGCTTTCTTT.

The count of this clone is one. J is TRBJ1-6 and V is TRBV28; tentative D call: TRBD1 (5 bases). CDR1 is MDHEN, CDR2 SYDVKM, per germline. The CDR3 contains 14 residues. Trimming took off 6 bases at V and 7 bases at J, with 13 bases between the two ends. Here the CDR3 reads CASSPPGLNSPLHF. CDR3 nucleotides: TGTGCCAGCAGCCCCCCAGGGTTAAATTCACCCCTCCACTTT.